The present TCR beta chain was sequenced within a study of blood T cell repertoires in COVID-19. Study background: Sites in the United States, Italy and Spain provided acute and convalescent COVID-19 samples. From T cells, B-cell-depleted T cells, or PBMCs came the material, which was cDNA or gDNA.

Residents of approximately 25 US areas, aged about 18 to 89 years, made up the participants. Authors' processing steps: Amplifying reference gene primers gave estimates of nucleated cell counts. The method was immunoSEQ multiplex PCR; TCRdb's version includes in-frame clones alone and lacks a portion of them. V and J calls and clone size are copied from that table; D and trimming were computed from the DNA. The data show approximately 340,000 clones, approximately 93% seen once. The clonotype originates from a woman aged 40 to 55 who had been exposed to COVID-19. What was sequenced was PBMCs or T cells enriched from blood (not recorded which).

The CDR3 protein is CASRAGGTYGYTF. DNA for the CDR3: TGTGCCAGCCGAGCAGGGGGGACCTATGGCTACACCTTC. The chain has TRBV11-2 and TRBJ1-2; 7 nucleotides align to TRBD1. V was clipped by 8 bases and J by 4 bases; unmatched bases: 7. The CDR3 loop spans 13 amino acids. Germline V CDR1 and CDR2: SGHAT, FQNNGV.